This T cell receptor (beta chain) was profiled in a study of blood T cell repertoires in COVID-19. At the level of the study: Italy, Spain and the United States were the sources of the convalescent and acute COVID-19 samples.

Measured with immunoSEQ multiplex PCR; TCRdb has only the in-frame clones, and not every one. This sample yields 300,000 to 350,000 clones, of which 89% are seen a single time; about 9.4% belongs to the top ten. From germline, CDR1 is MNHEY and CDR2 SMNVEV (reference sequence). The CDR3 consists of 13 residues. V lost 6 bases and J 5 bases, leaving 8 bases between the germline ends. All enrollees were roughly 18 to 90 years old and from 20 to 25 US areas. This sequence joins TRBV27 and TRBJ1-6; D might be TRBD1 (5 bases). Sequenced material: PBMCs or T cells enriched from blood (not recorded which). The origin of this receptor is a woman aged 25 to 39 who had recovered from COVID-19. CDR3 in amino acids: CASSGHNNSPLHF. In DNA, the CDR3 is TGTGCCAGCAGCGGACATAATAATTCACCCCTCCACTTT.